A selection of T cell receptor beta chains follows, all from one sample in a study of blood T cell repertoires in COVID-19. Some clones are missing from TCRdb's copy, which holds only in-frame ones; the method was immunoSEQ multiplex PCR. The sample has around 190,000 clones; 65% to 90% are singletons. Sequencing used peripheral blood. The receptors originated from a man aged 50 to 59 with active or convalescent COVID-19. Both conserved end residues are part of each CDR3. The D gene is left open where the match is weak. Some rows mark clone size as missing; the rest say once, few, many or name a class of expanded clone.

V: TRBV20-1
D: -
size: few
J: TRBJ1-1
length: 12
DNA: TGCAGTGCTAGTTCAGGGATCGAGGAAGCTTTCTTT
CDR3: CSASSGIEEAFF

V: TRBV21-1
D: -
size: -
J: TRBJ1-1
length: 12
DNA: TGTGCCAGCAGCGACAGGACCCCTGAAGCTTTCTTT
CDR3: CASSDRTPEAFF

V: TRBV19
D: -
size: -
J: TRBJ1-1
length: 15
DNA: TGTGCCAGTAGTGGGGCAGGGGAGAGGAACACTGAAGCTTTCTTT
CDR3: CASSGAGERNTEAFF

V: TRBV11-3
D: -
size: -
J: TRBJ2-5
length: 13
DNA: TGTGCCAGCTCTAGGCAGGGAGGCGAGACCCAGTACTTC
CDR3: CASSRQGGETQYF

V: TRBV2
D: -
size: -
J: TRBJ1-1
length: 15
DNA: TGTGCCAGCACCCCGGGGGGACGGATGAACACTGAAGCTTTCTTT
CDR3: CASTPGGRMNTEAFF

V: TRBV6-5
D: -
size: -
J: TRBJ1-3
length: 14
DNA: TGTGCCAGCCGACAATATGGGCGAGGAAACACCATATATTTT
CDR3: CASRQYGRGNTIYF

V: TRBV7-9
D: TRBD1
size: -
J: TRBJ1-4
length: 13
DNA: TGTGCCAGCAGCTCGGGACAGGGTGAAAAACTGTTTTTT
CDR3: CASSSGQGEKLFF

V: TRBV5-1
D: TRBD1
size: -
J: TRBJ1-1
length: 16
DNA: TGCGCCAGCACCCCCAATCCCGGGACAGGGGACACTGAAGCTTTCTTT
CDR3: CASTPNPGTGDTEAFF

V: TRBV5-1
D: -
size: -
J: TRBJ2-7
length: 13
DNA: TGCGCCAGCAGCTTGGTCCAGGGTTACGAGCAGTACTTC
CDR3: CASSLVQGYEQYF

V: TRBV24-1
D: -
size: -
J: TRBJ2-3
length: 17
DNA: TGTGCCACCAGTGACCCCGGGACCACGGCGGGGACAGATACGCAGTATTTT
CDR3: CATSDPGTTAGTDTQYF

V: TRBV21-1
D: -
size: once
J: TRBJ1-2
length: 11
DNA: TGTGCCAGCCGACTAAAAGAAGGCTACACCTTC
CDR3: CASRLKEGYTF

V: TRBV6-5
D: -
size: -
J: TRBJ1-2
length: 15
DNA: TGTGCCAGCAGTTACTCGCGGGGGGCGGTCTACGGCTACACCTTC
CDR3: CASSYSRGAVYGYTF

V: TRBV4-1
D: -
size: few
J: TRBJ1-1
length: 17
DNA: TGCGCCAGCAGCCAAGGGGGCTCAGGGAAGGGGGACACTGAAGCTTTCTTT
CDR3: CASSQGGSGKGDTEAFF

V: TRBV20-1
D: TRBD1
size: -
J: TRBJ1-2
length: 16
DNA: TGCAGTGCTAGTCCCGGAAGGACAGGGTCAAACTATGGCTACACCTTC
CDR3: CSASPGRTGSNYGYTF

V: TRBV18
D: -
size: -
J: TRBJ1-3
length: 18
DNA: TGTGCCAGCTCACCACAAGGTTACAGCCCTATCTCTGGAAACACCATATATTTT
CDR3: CASSPQGYSPISGNTIYF

V: TRBV5-1
D: TRBD1
size: -
J: TRBJ1-2
length: 16
DNA: TGCGCCAGCAGCACCCCCCGGGACAGCCCTAACTATGGCTACACCTTC
CDR3: CASSTPRDSPNYGYTF

V: TRBV28
D: TRBD1
size: -
J: TRBJ1-5
length: 16
DNA: TGTGCCAGCAGTTTATTTGGGACAGTTTCCCCGATGCCCCAGCATTTT
CDR3: CASSLFGTVSPMPQHF

V: TRBV29-1
D: -
size: -
J: TRBJ1-2
length: 14
DNA: TGCAGCGTTGCCCCACAGGAGATCGGCTATGGCTACACCTTC
CDR3: CSVAPQEIGYGYTF

V: TRBV19
D: TRBD2
size: -
J: TRBJ2-1
length: 15
DNA: TGTGCCAGTAGTCTCACGGGGCGGGAGGACAATGAGCAGTTCTTC
CDR3: CASSLTGREDNEQFF